The entry below gives a single T cell receptor (beta chain) sequence along with its context. These data are taken from a study of blood T cell repertoires in COVID-19. Trimming took off 6 bases at V and 8 bases at J, with 19 bases between the two ends. Germline CDR1 reads MNHEY; CDR2 reads SVGAGI. CDR3 length equals 15 residues. Generated by immunoSEQ multiplex PCR, the TCRdb table keeps only in-frame clones and is missing some. The table shows around 60,000 clones, with about 81% occurring only once. The V call is TRBV6-5, the J call TRBJ1-4; the D gene is possibly TRBD1 (6 bases). The sample consisted of peripheral blood. The source of this sequence is an elderly man with acute or convalescent COVID-19. The DNA of the CDR3 is TGTGCCAGCAGGCCAAGGGGGACAAATCAGGAAAAACTGTTTTTT. Residues: CASRPRGTNQEKLFF.